This T cell receptor (beta chain) derives from a study of blood T cell repertoires in COVID-19. Participants were aged roughly 18 to 100 years from about two dozen US areas. Germline loops: CDR1 LNHDA, CDR2 SQIVND (reference sequence). The CDR3 spans 14 residues. The V and J ends lost 5 bases and 6 bases, in that order; junction bases with no gene match: 4. Authors' methods: Reference gene primer amplification yielded estimated nucleated cell counts. Generated by immunoSEQ multiplex PCR, the TCRdb table keeps only in-frame clones and is missing some. The D gene and trimming were derived from the DNA, and the V and J assignments and clone size from that table. The sample has 95,000 to 150,000 clones, 65% to 85% seen once.

The clonotype comes from a woman in her twenties or thirties who had recovered from COVID-19. This sequence joins TRBV19 and TRBJ1-6, with TRBD1 matching over 7 bases. Sequenced sample: PBMCs or T cells enriched from blood (not recorded which). CDR3 residues: CASSGRQGNSPLHF. CDR3 DNA sequence: TGTGCCAGTAGTGGGCGACAGGGTAATTCACCCCTCCACTTT.